The source of this T cell receptor (beta chain) is a study of blood T cell repertoires in COVID-19. Study details: Donors in the United States, Italy and Spain gave samples during acute or convalescent COVID-19. PBMCs, B-cell-depleted T cells, or T cells were the source of the cDNA or gDNA that made up the material.

In the original workflow: Reference gene primer amplification gave nucleated cell count estimates. Assay: immunoSEQ multiplex PCR; the TCRdb copy retains only in-frame clones and omits some. V, J and clone size were drawn from that table, and D and trimming were deduced from the DNA. This sample carries around 32,000 clones, approximately 83% of them seen once, and the ten largest clones take 4.5% to 6.5%. V lost 5 bases to trimming and J lost 6 bases; unmatched junction nucleotides: 4. This CDR3 spans 13 amino acids. Germline CDR1 SEHNR, CDR2 FQNEAQ (reference sequence). This rearrangement joins TRBV7-9 to TRBJ1-2; 9 nucleotides agree with TRBD1. Sequencing used peripheral blood. The sequence was obtained from a woman older than 75 with active or convalescent COVID-19. CDR3 nucleotide sequence: TGTGCCAGCAGCCCGACAGGGGGTAATGGCTACACCTTC. It yields the protein CASSPTGGNGYTF.